The rows below give T cell receptor beta chains drawn from one sample of a study of blood T cell repertoires in COVID-19. Libraries were prepared by immunoSEQ multiplex PCR; TCRdb keeps only in-frame clonotypes and omits some of them. Of roughly 100,000 clones listed, 70% to 90% are singletons. Source material: peripheral blood. The receptors were gathered from a human donor in a cohort sampled during active COVID-19. Both conserved end residues are part of each CDR3. D genes are given only for firm matches.

CDR3: CASSPLPGGTNEKLFF
V: TRBV18
D: .
J: TRBJ1-4

CDR3: CASSLVGDSSGNTIYF
V: TRBV5-6
D: TRBD1
J: TRBJ1-3

CDR3: CASSLARLAGTDTQYF
V: TRBV5-8
D: TRBD2
J: TRBJ2-3

CDR3: CASSRVATRVGSPLHF
V: TRBV7-9
D: .
J: TRBJ1-6

CDR3: CATSDHRQGNTGELFF
V: TRBV24-1
D: TRBD1
J: TRBJ2-2

CDR3: CASSISSGSGGGELFF
V: TRBV19
D: TRBD2
J: TRBJ2-2

CDR3: CASSQVLAGGANYEQYF
V: TRBV4-2
D: TRBD2
J: TRBJ2-7

CDR3: CASSLARFRQGLYTEAFF
V: TRBV7-8
D: TRBD1
J: TRBJ1-1

CDR3: CASSPDRALTDTQYF
V: TRBV19
D: .
J: TRBJ2-3

CDR3: CASSPLRGNTQYF
V: TRBV4-2
D: .
J: TRBJ2-3

CDR3: CASSGGLISTDTQYF
V: TRBV5-5
D: .
J: TRBJ2-3

CDR3: CASSLSGSGQVVGNTIYF
V: TRBV7-6
D: TRBD1
J: TRBJ1-3

CDR3: CASSEGLGGGPQYTGELFF
V: TRBV10-1
D: TRBD2
J: TRBJ2-2

CDR3: CASSQGGGQIYEQYF
V: TRBV6-2/TRBV6-3
D: .
J: TRBJ2-7

CDR3: CASRQGPSNSPLHF
V: TRBV7-6
D: TRBD1
J: TRBJ1-6

CDR3: CASSPFGRGVQETQYF
V: TRBV6-6
D: TRBD2
J: TRBJ2-5

CDR3: CASSLSGGNNQPQHF
V: TRBV7-9
D: .
J: TRBJ1-5

CDR3: CSVGLRDRPYEQYF
V: TRBV29-1
D: TRBD1
J: TRBJ2-7

CDR3: CASSRAGATDTQYF
V: TRBV18
D: .
J: TRBJ2-3

CDR3: CASSFDPVGAGELFF
V: TRBV5-1
D: .
J: TRBJ2-2

CDR3: CASSLVRWNEAFF
V: TRBV7-2
D: .
J: TRBJ1-1

CDR3: CASARQGTVGELFF
V: TRBV9
D: TRBD1
J: TRBJ2-2

CDR3: CASSQLRGRGYGYTF
V: TRBV3-1/TRBV3-2
D: .
J: TRBJ1-2

CDR3: CASSFIGHTNTEAFF
V: TRBV7-2
D: .
J: TRBJ1-1

CDR3: CASSHVPGDSGRKETQYF
V: TRBV4-3
D: .
J: TRBJ2-5

CDR3: CASSLFNRGAQNGQNEQFF
V: TRBV7-8
D: TRBD1
J: TRBJ2-1

CDR3: CACRDRGTEAFF
V: TRBV21-1
D: .
J: TRBJ1-1

CDR3: CASSYGGRGNTIYF
V: TRBV6-5
D: .
J: TRBJ1-3

CDR3: CAWRAGSGYTQYF
V: TRBV30
D: .
J: TRBJ2-3